The rows below give T cell receptor beta chains drawn from one sample of a study of control samples from healthy donors and cancer patients. Method: immunoSEQ multiplex PCR; TCRdb's copy keeps in-frame clones and lacks some. The table lists approximately 150,000 clones, roughly 88% of them singletons. Sequencing used blood. The source is a man aged 18 to 35 in good health. The CDR3 runs from the conserved cysteine through the conserved F or W.

V gene,CDR3 protein
TRBV6-6,CASSPRRGGENNEQFF
TRBV6-5,CASSYFGTGDGYTF
TRBV5-4,CASSPTSGGPQETQYF
TRBV7-9,CASSKGQGIWETQYF
TRBV28,CASSFRGRSPLHF
TRBV19,CASSTIGTGGADTQYF
TRBV6-2/TRBV6-3,CASSPAPATNEKLFF
TRBV27,CATQRGHNQPQHF
TRBV27,CASSLTEAPDTQYF
TRBV7-2,CASSLRGVEAFF
TRBV7-3,CASSPEQRTADEQYF
TRBV6-5,CASSYGPAGNEKLFF
TRBV30,CAWGRGPSEQYF
TRBV4-3,CASSQTRDQPQHF
TRBV5-1,CASSLAGGAAYEQYF
TRBV6-1,CASSEGEGVQFF
TRBV24-1,CATSDSGNYNEQFF
TRBV6-2/TRBV6-3,CASSYGGPVYYGYTF
TRBV5-1,CASSSGTVGYGYTF
TRBV3-1/TRBV3-2,CASSQAATSNYGYTF
TRBV11-2,CASSRDRGMNTEAFF
TRBV5-6,CASSLAGLNEKLFF
TRBV7-2,CASLKQGDYEQYF
TRBV2,CASSLDSPAVSRAPLHF
TRBV3-1/TRBV3-2,CASSRPGLSSTDTQYF
TRBV9,CASSEQGASYEQYF
TRBV10-3,CAIRDKSNYGYTF
TRBV5-4,CASSLEPDRVYGYTF
TRBV30,CAWRPGGTTEAFF